This TCR beta chain was profiled in a study of tissue T cells after allogeneic stem cell transplantation. Overall study findings and caveats: Only a limited share of tissue TCRs appeared in blood or spleen. The patient cohort was small and clinically heterogeneous, with limited sampling depth.

The time point was: mouse harvest day 7 after allogeneic transplant. Each mouse received 10^7 T-cell-depleted marrow cells plus 10^6 splenic CD5+ T cells by tail vein. This mouse GVHD model was MHC-mismatched B6 to BALB/c, profiled day 7 or 14. Points on this clone: What it binds is not known. Here the gene names and germline are mouse. The read comes to an end 1 residue before the CDR3 does, leaving the germline J gene to fill in the end.

Germline V CDR1 and CDR2: NSQYPW, LRSPGD (reference sequence). The V gene lost 7 bases and the J gene lost 2 bases, with 13 bases spanning the gap. The CDR3 sequence is 14 residues long. Profiling relied on immunoSEQ multiplex PCR, and the TCRdb table lists in-frame clones only, not all of them. The sample lists approximately 5,500 clones, roughly 52% occurring once. The chain uses TRBV1 and TRBJ2-3; possibly TRBD1 for D (6 bases). This TCR was sampled from a female BALB/c mouse given C57BL/6 T cells with graft-versus-host disease after an allogeneic hematopoietic cell transplant. Sequences were obtained from gut tissue. CDR3 bases read: TGCACCTGCAAATCCAGGGGATATGCAGAAACGCTGTAT. Translated, it gives CTCKSRGYAETLY. From start to end, the CDR3 is CTCKSRGYAETLYF.